What follows are 18 T cell receptor beta chains derived from one specimen sequenced in a study of blood T cells in healthy people across ages. Then a second PCR, running about 6 to 12 cycles, was carried out with a sample-barcoded 5' primer and a J-beta primer mix. Using its own MiXCR run on the 5' RACE reads, TCRdb lists one record per CDR3 protein. In the table there are fewer than 1 million distinct CDR3 sequences, 40% to 50% of which are singletons. Source material: blood. These receptors came from a man in his 60s in good health.

This chain uses TRBV20-1 with TRBJ2-7; unclear D gene. Germline V gives CDR1 DFQATT, CDR2 SNEGSKA (reference sequence). There are 12 residues in the CDR3. The V and J ends lost 6 bases and 1 base respectively, with 10 bases between them. The CDR3 here is CSAYQDSYEQYF. In nucleotides, the CDR3 is TGCAGTGCGTACCAGGATTCCTACGAGCAGTACTTC.

This clonotype was recorded a few times. The J gene is TRBJ2-5, the V gene TRBV5-5; D could derive from TRBD1 or TRBD2 (5 bases each). Trimming pared 2 bases from V and 2 bases from J, leaving 10 bases between. There are 14 residues in the CDR3. Germline V gene data show CDR1 as SGHKS and CDR2 as YYEKEE (reference sequence). The CDR3: CASSFPGTQETQYF. The CDR3 region has the DNA TGTGCCAGCAGCTTTCCCGGGACGCAAGAGACCCAGTACTTC.

This clonotype turned up a few times. The chain couples TRBV20-1 to TRBJ2-3; 13 positions agree with TRBD2. CDR3 length: 19 amino acids. The V gene end was trimmed by 6 bases and the J gene end by 4 bases; junction bases not matched to a gene: 19. Germline loops: CDR1 DFQATT, CDR2 SNEGSKA (reference sequence). CDR3 sequence: CSADPSTSGGALGSDTQYF. CDR3 DNA sequence: TGCAGTGCCGACCCCTCCACTAGCGGGGGGGCCCTCGGCTCAGATACGCAGTATTTT.

The chain uses TRBV3-1 and TRBJ1-1, with unresolved D. The CDR3 is 14 amino acids. CDR1 is LGHDT, CDR2 YNNKEL, per germline (reference sequence). V was trimmed by 1 base and J by 1 base, leaving 7 bases between them. The CDR3 here is CASSQGLKNTEAFF. As DNA, the CDR3 is TGTGCCAGCAGCCAAGGACTTAAGAACACTGAAGCTTTCTTT.

This clonotype was seen repeatedly, ten times or more. The rearrangement uses TRBV6-5 and TRBJ1-2; the match to TRBD1 covers 12 bases. This CDR3 has 16 residues. Germline V CDR1 and CDR2: MNHEY, SVGAGI. Trimming at V came to 6 bases and at J to 6 bases, leaving 11 bases not matched to a gene. The CDR3 loop reads CASRPNQGQGANGYTF. The CDR3 region has the DNA TGTGCCAGCAGACCCAACCAGGGACAGGGGGCGAATGGCTACACCTTC.

The rearrangement joins TRBV7-2 to TRBJ1-5, with 8 bases fitting TRBD1. CDR3 length equals 15 residues. Trimming removed 5 bases from V and 5 bases from J; junction bases left unmatched: 8. The germline CDR1 and CDR2 sequences are SGHTA and FQGNSA. The DNA of the CDR3 is TGTGCCAGCAGCCAGAACAGGGGGGGTGATCAGCCCCAGCATTTT. This translates into CASSQNRGGDQPQHF.

This chain links TRBV9 with TRBJ2-7; D is uncertain. The CDR3 has 14 residues. Germline V gene lookup returns CDR1 SGDLS and CDR2 YYNGEE. Trimming removed 2 bases at V and 3 bases at J, with 12 bases between. CDR3 coding DNA: TGTGCCAGCAGCGTGTCCCCTAAGGTCTACGAGCAGTACTTC. It translates to CASSVSPKVYEQYF.

The rearrangement uses TRBV27 and TRBJ1-5; 9 nucleotides match TRBD1. The ends lost 5 bases at V and 0 bases at J; junction bases unmatched: 2. From germline, CDR1 is MNHEY and CDR2 SMNVEV (reference sequence). CDR3 length equals 15 residues. CDR3 in amino acids: CASSPGQGSNQPQHF. CDR3 DNA: TGTGCCAGCAGTCCGGGACAGGGTAGCAATCAGCCCCAGCATTTT.

The chain carries TRBV6-2 or TRBV6-3 and TRBJ2-5, with D tentatively TRBD1 (6 bases). In germline, CDR1 is MNHEY, CDR2 SVGEGT. Trimming removed 6 bases at V and 6 bases at J, with 17 bases between. This CDR3 contains 14 residues. CDR3 residues: CASRPDSPAKTQYF. Written as DNA, the CDR3 is TGTGCCAGCAGACCGGACAGCCCTGCGAAGACCCAGTACTTC.

This clonotype was observed a handful of times. The chain has TRBV6-2 or TRBV6-3 and TRBJ2-6, with D perhaps matching TRBD1 or TRBD2 (6 bases each). The CDR3 consists of 19 residues. The V end lost 7 bases, the J end lost 2 bases, and 24 bases lay between the germline ends. Germline V CDR1 and CDR2: MNHEY, SVGEGT. This CDR3 reads CASTTEGVVSTPGANVLTF. Written as DNA, the CDR3 is TGTGCCAGCACCACGGAGGGGGTGGTATCGACACCTGGGGCCAACGTCCTGACTTTC.

The table lists this clonotype with a few counts. The chain links TRBV20-1 to TRBJ1-6; 11 bases agree with TRBD1. This CDR3 spans 16 amino acids. The ends lost 3 bases at V and 14 bases at J; junction bases unmatched: 15. Germline V lookup: CDR1 DFQATT, CDR2 SNEGSKA (reference sequence). CDR3 coding DNA: TGCAGTGCTAGCGGGATTGGGACAGGGGGAGTAGGGTCCCTCCACTTT. Translating gives CSASGIGTGGVGSLHF.

For this clonotype: One junction end does not reproduce the germline sequence, and a read error may be involved. CDR3 DNA: TGCAGCGTTGACGGGACAGGGACAGGCACTGCAGCTTTCTTT. Translating gives CSVDGTGTGTAAFF. The chain couples TRBV29-1 to TRBJ1-1; 9 bases agree with TRBD1. The CDR3 has 14 residues. Germline assignment: CDR1 SQVTM and CDR2 ANQGSEA.

The rearrangement uses TRBV11-2 and TRBJ2-4; 7 positions agree with TRBD1. V was pared by 0 bases and J by 13 bases, with 9 bases of the junction left unmatched. The CDR3 has 14 amino acids. Germline V gives CDR1 SGHAT, CDR2 FQNNGV. CDR3 region: CASSLEDRYGEQYF. CDR3 coding DNA: TGTGCCAGCAGCTTAGAGGACAGGTATGGTGAGCAGTACTTC.

The chain couples TRBV7-9 to TRBJ2-5; 8 bases are a match to TRBD2. J was trimmed by 1 base and V by 7 bases; bases with no gene match: 14. This CDR3 has 17 residues. Germline V lookup: CDR1 SEHNR, CDR2 FQNEAQ (reference sequence). The CDR3 sequence is CASTPTIGGDFQETQYF. As DNA, the CDR3 is TGTGCCAGCACCCCCACCATCGGGGGGGATTTCCAAGAGACCCAGTACTTC.

The gene calls are TRBV5-1 and TRBJ2-7; tentative D call: TRBD1 (6 bases). Trimming cost V 4 bases and J 0 bases, with 14 bases left between them. Germline V gene data show CDR1 as SGHRS and CDR2 as YFSETQ. The CDR3 sequence is 15 residues long. The CDR3 region has the DNA TGCGCCAGCAGCCCGGACAGTCTCAGCTCCTACGAGCAGTACTTC. As protein: CASSPDSLSSYEQYF.

This clonotype was picked up a small number of times. This chain links TRBV11-3 with TRBJ2-5; D is unresolved. The ends were cut back, 2 bases at V and 2 bases at J, with 9 bases in the middle. Germline V gene data show CDR1 as SGHNT and CDR2 as YENEEA. This CDR3 is 14 amino acids long. The CDR3, as DNA: TGTGCCAGCAGCTTAACGACCAATCAAGAGACCCAGTACTTC. Encoded protein: CASSLTTNQETQYF. Together with reference TRBV11-3 and TRBJ2-5, the CDR3 gives the full variable domain: EAGVVQSPRYKIIEKKQPVAFWCNPISGHNTLYWYLQNLGQGPELLIRYENEEAVDDSQLPKDRFSAERLKGVDSTLKIQPAELGDSAVYLCASSLTTNQETQYFGPGTRLLVL.

The genes are TRBV4-3 and TRBJ2-7; a weak D match, TRBD1 (5 bases). There are 15 residues in the CDR3. Germline loops: CDR1 LGHNA, CDR2 YSLEER. V was cut by 0 bases and J by 2 bases, with 11 bases left in between. The CDR3 spells CASSQDHRSPYEQYF. CDR3 DNA: TGCGCCAGCAGCCAAGATCACAGGAGTCCCTACGAGCAGTACTTC.

The count of this clonotype is one. This rearrangement joins TRBV7-2 to TRBJ2-5, with D unresolved. Trimming pared 4 bases from V and 5 bases from J, leaving 8 bases between. This CDR3 comprises 12 residues. Looked up from germline, CDR1 is SGHTA and CDR2 is FQGNSA. CDR3 DNA: TGTGCCAGCAGCTCGTACGAGGAGACCCAGTACTTC. This gives the protein CASSSYEETQYF.